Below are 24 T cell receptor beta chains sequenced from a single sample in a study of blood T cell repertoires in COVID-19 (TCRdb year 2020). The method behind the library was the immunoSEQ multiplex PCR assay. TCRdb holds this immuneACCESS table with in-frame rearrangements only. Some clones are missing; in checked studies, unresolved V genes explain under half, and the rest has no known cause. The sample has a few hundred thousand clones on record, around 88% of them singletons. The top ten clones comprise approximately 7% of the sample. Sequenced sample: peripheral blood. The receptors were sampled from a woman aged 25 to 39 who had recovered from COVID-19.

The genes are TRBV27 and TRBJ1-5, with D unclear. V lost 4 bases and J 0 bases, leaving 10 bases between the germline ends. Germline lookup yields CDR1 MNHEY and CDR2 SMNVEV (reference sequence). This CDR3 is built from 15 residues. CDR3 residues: CASSYKSNSNQPQHF. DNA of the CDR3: TGTGCCAGCAGTTATAAAAGCAATAGCAATCAGCCCCAGCATTTT.

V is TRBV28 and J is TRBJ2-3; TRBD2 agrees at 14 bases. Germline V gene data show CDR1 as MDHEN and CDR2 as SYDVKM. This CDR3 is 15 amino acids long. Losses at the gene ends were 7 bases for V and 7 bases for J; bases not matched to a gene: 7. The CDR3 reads CASTFGTSGGNTQYF. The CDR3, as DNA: TGTGCCAGCACCTTCGGGACTAGCGGGGGAAATACGCAGTATTTT.

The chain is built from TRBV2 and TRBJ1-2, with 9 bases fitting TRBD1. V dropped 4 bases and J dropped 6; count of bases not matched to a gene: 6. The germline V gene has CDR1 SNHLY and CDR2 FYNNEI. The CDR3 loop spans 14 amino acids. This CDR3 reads CASSGVQGAHGYTF. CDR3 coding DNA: TGTGCCAGCAGTGGTGTACAGGGGGCTCATGGCTACACCTTC. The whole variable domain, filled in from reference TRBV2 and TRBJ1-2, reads EPEVTQTPSHQVTQMGQEVILRCVPISNHLYFYWYRQILGQKVEFLVSFYNNEISEKSEIFDDQFSVERPDGSNFTLKIRSTKLEDSAMYFCASSGVQGAHGYTFGSGTRLTVV.

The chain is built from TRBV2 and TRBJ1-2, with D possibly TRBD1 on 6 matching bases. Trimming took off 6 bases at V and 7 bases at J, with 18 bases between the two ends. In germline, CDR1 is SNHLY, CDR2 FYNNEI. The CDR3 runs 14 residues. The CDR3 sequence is CASRRDMPTVGYTF. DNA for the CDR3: TGTGCCAGCAGGAGGGACATGCCGACGGTTGGCTACACCTTC.

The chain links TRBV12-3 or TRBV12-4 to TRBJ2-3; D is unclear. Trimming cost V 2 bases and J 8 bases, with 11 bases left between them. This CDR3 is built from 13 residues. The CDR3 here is CASSLTMPVTQYF. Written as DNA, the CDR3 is TGTGCCAGCAGTTTAACAATGCCTGTTACGCAGTATTTT.

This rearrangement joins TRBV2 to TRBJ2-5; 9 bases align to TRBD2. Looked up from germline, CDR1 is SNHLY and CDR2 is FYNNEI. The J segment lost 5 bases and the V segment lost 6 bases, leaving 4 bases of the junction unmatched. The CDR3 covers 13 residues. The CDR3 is CASSASGAETQYF. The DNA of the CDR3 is TGTGCCAGCAGCGCTAGCGGGGCCGAGACCCAGTACTTC.

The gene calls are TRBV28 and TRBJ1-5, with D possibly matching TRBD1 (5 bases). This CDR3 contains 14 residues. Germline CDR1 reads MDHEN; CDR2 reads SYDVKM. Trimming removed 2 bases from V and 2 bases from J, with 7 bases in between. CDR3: CASSLVRGNQPQHF. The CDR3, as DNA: TGTGCCAGCAGTTTAGTCAGGGGCAATCAGCCCCAGCATTTT.

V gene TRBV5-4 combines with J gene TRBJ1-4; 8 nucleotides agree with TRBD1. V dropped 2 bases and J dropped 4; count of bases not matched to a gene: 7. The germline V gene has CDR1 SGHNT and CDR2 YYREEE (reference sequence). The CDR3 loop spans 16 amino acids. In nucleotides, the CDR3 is TGTGCCAGCAGCTTCCTCACGGGACAGGTTAATGAAAAACTGTTTTTT. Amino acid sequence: CASSFLTGQVNEKLFF.

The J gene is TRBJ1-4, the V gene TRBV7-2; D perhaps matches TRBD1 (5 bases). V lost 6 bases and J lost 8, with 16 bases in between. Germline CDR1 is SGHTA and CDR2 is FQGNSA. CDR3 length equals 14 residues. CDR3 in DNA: TGTGCCAGCAGTCAGGGTGGTGGTCTGGAAAAACTGTTTTTT. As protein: CASSQGGGLEKLFF.

The CDR3 protein is CASSQTGGGVKLFF. In nucleotides, the CDR3 is TGTGCCAGCAGCCAAACAGGGGGCGGCGTAAAACTGTTTTTT. The chain recombines TRBV3-1 (or the pseudogene TRBV3-2) with TRBJ1-4; TRBD1 aligns across 9 bases. Germline CDR1 reads LGHDT; CDR2 reads YNNKEL (reference sequence). This CDR3 is 14 amino acids long. V shed 2 bases, J shed 10 bases, and the junction held 5 bases outside the gene matches.

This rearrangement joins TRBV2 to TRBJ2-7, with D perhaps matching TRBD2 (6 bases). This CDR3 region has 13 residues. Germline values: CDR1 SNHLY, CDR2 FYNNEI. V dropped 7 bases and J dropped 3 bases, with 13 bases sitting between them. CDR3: CASNWDLYYEQYF. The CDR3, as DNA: TGTGCCAGCAATTGGGACTTATACTACGAGCAGTACTTC.

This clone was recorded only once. The CDR3 spells CATETSGGDTQYF. The CDR3 nucleotides read TGTGCCACCGAGACTAGCGGGGGTGATACGCAGTATTTT. V is TRBV19 and J is TRBJ2-3, with 12 bases identical to TRBD2. The germline V gene has CDR1 LNHDA and CDR2 SQIVND (reference sequence). This CDR3 has 13 residues. V was pared by 10 bases and J by 6 bases, with 5 bases of the junction left unmatched.

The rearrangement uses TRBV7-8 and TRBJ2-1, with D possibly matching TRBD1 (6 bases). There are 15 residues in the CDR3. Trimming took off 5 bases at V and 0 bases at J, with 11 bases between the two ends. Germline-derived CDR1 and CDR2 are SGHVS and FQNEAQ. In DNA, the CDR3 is TGTGCCAGCAGCCCCCACAGGGACTCCTACAATGAGCAGTTCTTC. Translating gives CASSPHRDSYNEQFF.

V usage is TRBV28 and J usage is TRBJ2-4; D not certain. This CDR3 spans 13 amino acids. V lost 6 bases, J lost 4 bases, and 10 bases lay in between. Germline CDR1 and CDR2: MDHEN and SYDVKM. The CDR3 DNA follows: TGTGCCAGCAGCTTTTTGGAGAAAAACATTCAGTACTTC. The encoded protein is CASSFLEKNIQYF.

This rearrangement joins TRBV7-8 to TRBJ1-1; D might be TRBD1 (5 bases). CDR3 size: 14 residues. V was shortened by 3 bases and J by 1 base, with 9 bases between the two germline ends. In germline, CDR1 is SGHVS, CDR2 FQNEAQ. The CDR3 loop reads CASSLGGANTEAFF. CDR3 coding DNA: TGTGCCAGCAGCTTGGGCGGGGCGAACACTGAAGCTTTCTTT.

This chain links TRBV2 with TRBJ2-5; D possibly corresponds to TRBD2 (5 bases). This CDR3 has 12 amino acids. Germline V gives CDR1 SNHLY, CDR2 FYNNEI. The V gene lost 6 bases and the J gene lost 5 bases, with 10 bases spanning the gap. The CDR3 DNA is TGTGCCAGCAGGGAGGAAGGGGAGACCCAGTACTTC. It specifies CASREEGETQYF.

The CDR3 DNA reads as TGTGCCAGCAGCCCAGGGGGGCTAGGTGAAGCTTTCTTT. Protein product: CASSPGGLGEAFF. This chain uses TRBV14 with TRBJ1-1, with TRBD1 identical over 7 bases. The CDR3 length is 13 residues. Germline V CDR1 and CDR2: SGHDN, FVKESK. With 4 bases clipped from V and 7 bases from J, the junction kept 6 bases outside the gene matches.

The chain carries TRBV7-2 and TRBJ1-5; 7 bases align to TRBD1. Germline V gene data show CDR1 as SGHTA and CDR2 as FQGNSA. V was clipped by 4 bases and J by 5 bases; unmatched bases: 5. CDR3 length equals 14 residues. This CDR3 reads CASSYDREYQPQHF. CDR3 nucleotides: TGTGCCAGCAGCTATGACAGGGAATATCAGCCCCAGCATTTT. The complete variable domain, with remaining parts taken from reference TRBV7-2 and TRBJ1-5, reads GAGVSQSPSNKVTEKGKDVELRCDPISGHTALYWYRQSLGQGLEFLIYFQGNSAPDKSGLPSDRFSAERTGGSVSTLTIQRTQQEDSAVYLCASSYDREYQPQHFGDGTRLSIL.

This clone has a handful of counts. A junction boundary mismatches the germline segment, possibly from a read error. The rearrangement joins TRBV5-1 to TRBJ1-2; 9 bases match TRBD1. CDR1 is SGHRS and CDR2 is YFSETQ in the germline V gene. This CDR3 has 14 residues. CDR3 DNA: TGCGCCAGCACCTTGACAGGGGGAGACTATGGCTACACCTTC. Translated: CASTLTGGDYGYTF.

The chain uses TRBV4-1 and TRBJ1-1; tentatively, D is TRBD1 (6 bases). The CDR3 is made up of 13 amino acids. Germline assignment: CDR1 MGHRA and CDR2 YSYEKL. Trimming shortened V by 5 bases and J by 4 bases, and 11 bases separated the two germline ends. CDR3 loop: CASSITGSTEAFF. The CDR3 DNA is TGCGCCAGCAGCATTACAGGGAGCACTGAAGCTTTCTTT.

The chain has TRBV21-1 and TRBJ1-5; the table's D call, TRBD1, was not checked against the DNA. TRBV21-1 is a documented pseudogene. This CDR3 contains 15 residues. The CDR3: CASSMGQQRVQPQHF. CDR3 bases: TGTGCCAGCAGCATGGGGCAGCAAAGGGTTCAGCCCCAGCATTTT.

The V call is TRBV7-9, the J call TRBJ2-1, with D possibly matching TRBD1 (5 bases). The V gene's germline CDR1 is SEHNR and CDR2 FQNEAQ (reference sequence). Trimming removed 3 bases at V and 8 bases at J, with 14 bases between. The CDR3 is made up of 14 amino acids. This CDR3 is CASSLGFDRHEQFF. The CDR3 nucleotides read TGTGCCAGCAGCTTGGGTTTTGACAGACATGAGCAGTTCTTC.

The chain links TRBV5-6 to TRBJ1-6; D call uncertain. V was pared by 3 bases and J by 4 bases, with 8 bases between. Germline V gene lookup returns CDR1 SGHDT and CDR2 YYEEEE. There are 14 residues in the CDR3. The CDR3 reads CASSSLTYNSPLHF. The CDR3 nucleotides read TGTGCCAGCAGCTCCCTAACGTATAATTCACCCCTCCACTTT.

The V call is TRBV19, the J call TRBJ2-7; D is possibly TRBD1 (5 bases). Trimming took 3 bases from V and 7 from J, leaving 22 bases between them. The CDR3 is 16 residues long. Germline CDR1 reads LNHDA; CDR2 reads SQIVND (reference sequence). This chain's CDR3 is CASSIWPQQGVHEQYF. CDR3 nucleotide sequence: TGTGCCAGTAGTATTTGGCCGCAGCAGGGTGTTCATGAGCAGTACTTC.